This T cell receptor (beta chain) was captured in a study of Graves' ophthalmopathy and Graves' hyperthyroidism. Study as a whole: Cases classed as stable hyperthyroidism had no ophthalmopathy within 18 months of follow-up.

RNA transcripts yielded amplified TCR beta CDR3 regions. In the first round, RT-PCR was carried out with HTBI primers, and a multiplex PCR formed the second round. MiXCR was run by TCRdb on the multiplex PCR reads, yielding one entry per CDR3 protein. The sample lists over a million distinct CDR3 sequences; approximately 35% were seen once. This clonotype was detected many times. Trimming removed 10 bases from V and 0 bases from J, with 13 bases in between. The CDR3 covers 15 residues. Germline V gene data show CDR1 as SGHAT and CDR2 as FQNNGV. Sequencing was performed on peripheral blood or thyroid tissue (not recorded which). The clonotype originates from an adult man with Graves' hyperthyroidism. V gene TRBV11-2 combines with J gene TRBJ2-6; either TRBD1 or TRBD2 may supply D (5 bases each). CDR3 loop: CATRDGHSGANVLTF. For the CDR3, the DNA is TGTGCCACGAGGGACGGACACTCTGGGGCCAACGTCCTGACTTTC.